The 26 T cell receptor beta chains below come from one sample, sequenced in a study of blood T cells in healthy people across ages. A second about 7 to 11 cycle PCR used barcoded and J-beta primers. MiXCR, run by TCRdb on the 5' RACE reads, gives a single entry per CDR3 protein. In the table there are about 1.6 million distinct CDR3 sequences, 30% to 35% of which are singletons. The sequencing sample was made of blood. These receptors originate from a woman aged 30 to 39 in good health.

V and J are TRBV7-7 and TRBJ2-1; 7 nucleotides match TRBD2. This CDR3 is 17 amino acids long. The V and J ends lost 3 bases and 9 bases, in that order; junction bases with no gene match: 17. Per the germline V gene, CDR1 is SSHAT and CDR2 is FNYEAQ (reference sequence). The CDR3, as DNA: TGTGCCAGCAGCTTCGCCCCCGGAGGGCGGGAGTCAAGTGAGCAGTTCTTC. Translated, it gives CASSFAPGGRESSEQFF.

This clonotype occurred a few times. The chain recombines TRBV11-2 with TRBJ1-2; D remains ambiguous. Germline CDR1 and CDR2: SGHAT and FQNNGV. Trimming cost V 5 bases and J 6 bases, with 13 bases left between them. The CDR3 is 13 amino acids. The CDR3 here is CASSAQRVDGYTF. CDR3 in DNA: TGTGCCAGCAGCGCCCAGCGTGTGGATGGCTACACCTTC.

The chain recombines TRBV2 with TRBJ1-1, with D hard to call. V was cut by 2 bases and J by 1 base, with 11 bases left in between. Germline V lookup: CDR1 SNHLY, CDR2 FYNNEI. The CDR3 covers 15 residues. This CDR3 is CASSEPPRENTEAFF. For the CDR3, the DNA is TGTGCCAGCAGTGAACCCCCAAGGGAGAACACTGAAGCTTTCTTT.

This clonotype occurred once. CDR3 DNA sequence: TGCGCCAGCAGCCCGATCCCCCGAGGACCCCACGGTGAGCCCTATAATTCACCCCTCCACTTT. Translated, it gives CASSPIPRGPHGEPYNSPLHF. This sequence joins TRBV21-1 and TRBJ1-6; TRBD1, the D gene given by the table, was not confirmed from the DNA. TRBV21-1 constitutes a pseudogene. The CDR3 runs to 21 residues.

The rearrangement links TRBV11-1 to TRBJ2-1; tentatively, D is TRBD1 (5 bases). The CDR3 consists of 16 residues. Germline V gene data show CDR1 as SGHAT and CDR2 as FQDESV (reference sequence). With 1 base removed from V and 0 bases from J, the gap between germline ends came to 10 bases. CDR3 in amino acids: CASSLGQPTSYNEQFF. The CDR3, as DNA: TGTGCCAGCAGCTTAGGACAGCCGACCTCCTACAATGAGCAGTTCTTC. The whole variable domain, remainder taken from reference TRBV11-1 and TRBJ2-1, is EAEVAQSPRYKITEKSQAVAFWCDPISGHATLYWYRQILGQGPELLVQFQDESVVDDSQLPKDRFSAERLKGVDSTLKIQPAELGDSAMYLCASSLGQPTSYNEQFFGPGTRLTVL.

The V gene is TRBV20-1, the J gene TRBJ2-7, with 8 bases matching TRBD2. Germline V gene sequence: CDR1 DFQATT, CDR2 SNEGSKA (reference sequence). V gave up 5 bases and J gave up 7 bases; unmatched junction bases: 10. The CDR3 totals 13 residues. The CDR3 sequence is CSAGVGGAMEQYF. Here the CDR3 DNA reads TGCAGTGCTGGAGTCGGGGGGGCAATGGAGCAGTACTTC.

This clonotype was recorded a few times. The genes are TRBV9 and TRBJ2-1; 11 nucleotides line up with TRBD2. This CDR3 is built from 16 residues. The J segment lost 3 bases and the V segment lost 3 bases, leaving 5 bases of the junction unmatched. Germline V gene lookup returns CDR1 SGDLS and CDR2 YYNGEE. The CDR3: CASSALAGGNYNEQFF. The CDR3 nucleotides are TGTGCCAGCAGCGCATTAGCGGGAGGGAACTACAATGAGCAGTTCTTC. The full variable domain, completed using reference TRBV9 and TRBJ2-1, is DSGVTQTPKHLITATGQRVTLRCSPRSGDLSVYWYQQSLDQGLQFLIQYYNGEERAKGNILERFSAQQFPDLHSELNLSSLELGDSALYFCASSALAGGNYNEQFFGPGTRLTVL.

This clonotype was observed a handful of times. A much larger clone sits a single nucleotide away, making a read error possible. The V and J genes are TRBV4-1 and TRBJ2-7; 8 nucleotides line up with TRBD2. V trimming: 3 bases; J trimming: 0 bases; junction bases outside the gene matches: 4. Looked up from germline, CDR1 is MGHRA and CDR2 is YSYEKL. The CDR3 is 15 amino acids. CDR3 residues: CASSQSSGASYEQYF. The CDR3 DNA reads TGCGCCAGCAGCCAGAGTAGCGGGGCCTCCTACGAGCAGTACTTC.

The gene calls are TRBV6-6 and TRBJ2-1, with TRBD2 identical over 7 bases. The CDR3 contains 15 residues. After removal of 6 bases from V and 3 bases from J, the junction contained 8 bases not matched to a gene. Germline V gene sequence: CDR1 MNHNY, CDR2 SVGAGI (reference sequence). CDR3 loop: CASSRTGGDYNEQFF. DNA for the CDR3: TGTGCCAGCAGCCGAACGGGGGGTGACTACAATGAGCAGTTCTTC.

The J gene is TRBJ2-7, the V gene TRBV28; the match to TRBD1 covers 9 bases. CDR3 length: 15 amino acids. Germline V gives CDR1 MDHEN, CDR2 SYDVKM. Trimming at V came to 7 bases and at J to 4 bases, leaving 11 bases not matched to a gene. The CDR3 DNA sequence: TGTGCCAGCACCCTCGACGGGACAGGGCCATACGAGCAGTACTTC. Translated: CASTLDGTGPYEQYF.

This clonotype has at least ten counts. The V and J genes are TRBV29-1 and TRBJ2-7, with TRBD1 as a possible D gene (8 bases). Trimming took off 6 bases at V and 4 bases at J, with 19 bases between the two ends. CDR1 is SQVTM and CDR2 is ANQGSEA in the germline V gene. This CDR3 has 14 amino acids. The CDR3 here is CSVRLGQGGYEQYF. CDR3 nucleotides: TGCAGCGTCCGTCTCGGACAGGGAGGGTACGAGCAGTACTTC.

This clonotype was seen only a few times. The chain couples TRBV6-5 to TRBJ2-5; no reliable D call. Germline loops: CDR1 MNHEY, CDR2 SVGAGI. Trimming took off 5 bases at V and 3 bases at J, with 16 bases between the two ends. The CDR3 runs 15 residues. This chain's CDR3 is CASSKERQAEETQYF. CDR3 in DNA: TGTGCCAGCAGTAAAGAAAGGCAGGCAGAAGAGACCCAGTACTTC.

The chain has TRBV28 and TRBJ1-1, with 7 bases aligning to TRBD1. Germline trimming cut 5 bases from V and 6 bases from J; bases unmatched to any gene: 9. The V gene's germline CDR1 is MDHEN and CDR2 SYDVKM. The length of the CDR3 is 14 residues. DNA for the CDR3: TGTGCCAGCAGTAAGACAGGGAGAATACCTGAAGCTTTCTTT. It encodes CASSKTGRIPEAFF. Combining the CDR3 with reference TRBV28 and TRBJ1-1 gives the whole variable domain DVKVTQSSRYLVKRTGEKVFLECVQDMDHENMFWYRQDPGLGLRLIYFSYDVKMKEKGDIPEGYSVSREKKERFSLILESASTNQTSMYLCASSKTGRIPEAFFGQGTRLTVV.

The chain employs TRBV4-1 and TRBJ2-7, with 7 bases aligning to TRBD1. Losses at the gene ends were 1 base for V and 0 bases for J; bases not matched to a gene: 9. CDR1 and CDR2 (germline): MGHRA, YSYEKL. The CDR3 is 17 residues long. The chain's CDR3 is CASSQGFDRVYSYEQYF. DNA of the CDR3: TGCGCCAGCAGCCAAGGGTTCGACAGGGTGTACTCCTACGAGCAGTACTTC.

This clonotype appeared a few times. The rearrangement uses TRBV5-1 and TRBJ2-2; D may be TRBD1 (5 bases). The V gene lost 1 base and the J gene lost 6 bases, with 13 bases spanning the gap. This CDR3 is built from 15 residues. In germline, CDR1 is SGHRS, CDR2 YFSETQ. In nucleotides, the CDR3 is TGCGCCAGCAGCTTGAGGCAGGGTGAGGCCGGGGAGCTGTTTTTT. The encoded protein is CASSLRQGEAGELFF.

A word on this clonotype: Relative to the germline gene, one junction end is altered; a read error may explain this. V is TRBV9 and J is TRBJ2-1; 9 bases map to TRBD2. This CDR3 comprises 15 residues. Germline assignment: CDR1 SGDLS and CDR2 YYNGEE. This CDR3 is CASSRVAGEYSEQFF. The CDR3 DNA sequence: TGTGCCAGCAGCCGCGTAGCGGGAGAGTACAGTGAGCAGTTCTTC.

The sample holds a few counts of this clonotype. The chain recombines TRBV20-1 with TRBJ2-7, with D unresolved. The CDR3 is made up of 14 amino acids. Trimming shortened V by 5 bases and J by 2 bases, and 16 bases separated the two germline ends. Germline V CDR1 and CDR2: DFQATT, SNEGSKA (reference sequence). The CDR3 sequence: CSAGVGVDTYEQYF. The CDR3 DNA is TGCAGTGCTGGTGTTGGGGTCGACACCTACGAGCAGTACTTC.

This clonotype was counted only a few times. The chain joins TRBV4-1 to TRBJ2-5, with 7 bases that match TRBD2. Germline CDR1 is MGHRA and CDR2 is YSYEKL. J was trimmed by 5 bases and V by 1 base; bases with no gene match: 4. The CDR3 length is 14 residues. CDR3 DNA: TGCGCCAGCAGCCAAGGGGGGGAGGGGGAGACCCAGTACTTC. The encoded protein is CASSQGGEGETQYF.

V gene TRBV20-1 combines with J gene TRBJ1-1, with D unresolved. Trimming pared 1 base from V and 4 bases from J, leaving 10 bases between. Germline values: CDR1 DFQATT, CDR2 SNEGSKA (reference sequence). The CDR3 length is 13 residues. In DNA form, the CDR3 reads TGCAGTGCTAGAGTCAGGAGCATCACTGAAGCTTTCTTT. Its translation is CSARVRSITEAFF.

The chain links TRBV15 to TRBJ1-2; D gene uncertain. The CDR3 runs to 16 residues. The germline V and J ends were trimmed by 0 bases and 4 bases, with 15 bases remaining between them. From germline, CDR1 is LNHNV and CDR2 YYDKDF (reference sequence). The CDR3: CATSRDLAGASYGYTF. CDR3 in DNA: TGTGCCACCAGCAGAGATCTAGCGGGCGCAAGCTATGGCTACACCTTC.

The gene calls are TRBV6-1 and TRBJ1-4, with D tentatively TRBD1 (5 bases). The germline CDR1 and CDR2 sequences are MNHNS and SASEGT. V gave up 8 bases and J gave up 8 bases, with 12 bases separating them. The CDR3 covers 12 residues. The chain's CDR3 is CASQGTSEKLFF. As DNA, the CDR3 is TGTGCCAGCCAAGGGACGTCGGAAAAACTGTTTTTT.

V and J are TRBV3-1 and TRBJ1-4; possibly TRBD1 for D (5 bases). Germline assignment: CDR1 LGHDT and CDR2 YNNKEL (reference sequence). V gave up 7 bases and J gave up 5 bases, with 14 bases separating them. CDR3 length equals 14 residues. CDR3 bases: TGTGCCAGCACTATTCAGGGAAGGAATGAAAAACTGTTTTTT. It yields the protein CASTIQGRNEKLFF.

Regarding this clonotype: The junction does not match germline at one end; this may be a read error. The rearrangement uses TRBV29-1 and TRBJ1-4; D is possibly TRBD1 (5 bases). The CDR3 has 13 amino acids. The germline V gene encodes CDR1 SQVTM and CDR2 ANQGSEA. CDR3 loop: CSGGTAKVEKRFF. The CDR3 nucleotides read TGCAGCGGGGGGACGGCCAAGGTTGAAAAACGGTTTTTT.

Remarks on this clonotype: The junction does not match germline at one end; this may be a read error. The J gene is TRBJ1-1, the V gene TRBV29-1, with 8 bases matching TRBD1. The CDR3 spans 17 residues. Germline CDR1 SQVTM, CDR2 ANQGSEA. CDR3 in DNA: TGCAGCGGTCAAACAGGGGGTCCAGTAACCTTGAACACTGAAGCTCTCTTT. Translated, it gives CSGQTGGPVTLNTEALF.

The chain couples TRBV5-4 to TRBJ2-5; 10 positions match TRBD1. The length of the CDR3 is 15 residues. The V and J ends lost 4 bases and 5 bases, in that order; junction bases with no gene match: 8. Germline V gene lookup returns CDR1 SGHNT and CDR2 YYREEE (reference sequence). CDR3 sequence reads: CASSLETGGDETQYF. CDR3 coding DNA: TGTGCCAGCAGCCTAGAGACAGGGGGCGATGAGACCCAGTACTTC.

The chain is built from TRBV7-9 and TRBJ1-5, with a tentative D call TRBD1 (5 bases). Germline V lookup: CDR1 SEHNR, CDR2 FQNEAQ (reference sequence). The length of the CDR3 is 16 residues. V lost 5 bases and J lost 2, with 16 bases in between. DNA for the CDR3: TGTGCCAGCAGCCCGGGGGTCGGGACGGGCAATCAGCCCCAGCATTTT. Protein sequence: CASSPGVGTGNQPQHF.